This TCR beta chain was retrieved from a study of post-analysis software for immune sequencing data. Study outcomes and limitations: A few TRBV segments appeared more often in patients than in controls, and TRBV5-6, TRBV5-1 and TRBV20-1 were among these.

Comments on this clonotype: What it recognizes is unknown.

Sequencing libraries made from TCR beta cDNA carried unique molecular identifiers. TCRdb called the PCR reads again in MiXCR, with one record for every CDR3 protein. The data hold roughly 620,000 distinct CDR3 sequences, with roughly 40% observed a single time. The CDR3 runs to 14 residues. Trimming removed 4 bases at V and 5 bases at J, with 15 bases between. Germline CDR1 is SEHNR and CDR2 is FQNEAQ (reference sequence). The clonotype originates from a girl between 10 and 17 years old with multiple sclerosis. The chain carries TRBV7-9 and TRBJ2-7, with D perhaps matching TRBD1 (6 bases). Sequencing was performed on blood. The CDR3 sequence: CASSSSGQAHEQYF. CDR3 nucleotides: TGTGCCAGCAGCTCCTCGGGACAAGCCCACGAGCAGTACTTC.